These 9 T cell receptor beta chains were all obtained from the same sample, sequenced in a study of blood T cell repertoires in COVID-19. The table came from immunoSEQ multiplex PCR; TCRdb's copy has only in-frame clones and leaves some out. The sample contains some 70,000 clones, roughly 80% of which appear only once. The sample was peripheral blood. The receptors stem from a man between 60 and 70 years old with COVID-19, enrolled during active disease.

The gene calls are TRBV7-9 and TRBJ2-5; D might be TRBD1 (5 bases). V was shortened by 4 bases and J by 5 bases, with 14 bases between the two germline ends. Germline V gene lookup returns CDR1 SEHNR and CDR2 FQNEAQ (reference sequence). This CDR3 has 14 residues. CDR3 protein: CASSSRKAGETQYF. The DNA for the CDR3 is TGTGCCAGCAGCTCCCGAAAAGCAGGGGAGACCCAGTACTTC. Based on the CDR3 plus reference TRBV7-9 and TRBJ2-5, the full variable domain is DTGVSQNPRHKITKRGQNVTFRCDPISEHNRLYWYRQTLGQGPEFLTYFQNEAQLEKSRLLSDRFSAERPKGSFSTLEIQRTEQGDSAMYLCASSSRKAGETQYFGPGTRLLVL.

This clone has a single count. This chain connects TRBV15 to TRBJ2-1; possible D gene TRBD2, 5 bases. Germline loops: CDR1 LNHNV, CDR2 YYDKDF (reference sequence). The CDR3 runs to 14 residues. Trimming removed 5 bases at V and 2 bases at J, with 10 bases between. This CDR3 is CATSFAGTYNEQFF. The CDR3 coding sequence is TGTGCCACCAGCTTCGCCGGGACCTACAATGAGCAGTTCTTC.

CDR3 sequence reads: CASKPGLAGAEQYF. The CDR3 nucleotides read TGTGCCAGTAAACCGGGACTAGCGGGAGCCGAGCAGTACTTC. V is TRBV19 and J is TRBJ2-7; 14 bases fit TRBD2. Germline loops: CDR1 LNHDA, CDR2 SQIVND (reference sequence). The CDR3 contains 14 residues. The J segment lost 6 bases and the V segment lost 7 bases, leaving 5 bases of the junction unmatched. Full variable domain (rest looked up from reference TRBV19 and TRBJ2-7): DGGITQSPKYLFRKEGQNVTLSCEQNLNHDAMYWYRQDPGQGLRLIYYSQIVNDFQKGDIAEGYSVSREKKESFPLTVTSAQKNPTAFYLCASKPGLAGAEQYFGPGTRLTVT.

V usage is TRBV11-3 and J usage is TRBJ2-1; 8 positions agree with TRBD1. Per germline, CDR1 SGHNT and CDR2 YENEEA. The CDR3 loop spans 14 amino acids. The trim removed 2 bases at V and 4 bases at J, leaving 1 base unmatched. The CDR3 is CASSLQGAYNEQFF. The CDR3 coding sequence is TGTGCCAGCAGCTTACAGGGGGCTTACAATGAGCAGTTCTTC.

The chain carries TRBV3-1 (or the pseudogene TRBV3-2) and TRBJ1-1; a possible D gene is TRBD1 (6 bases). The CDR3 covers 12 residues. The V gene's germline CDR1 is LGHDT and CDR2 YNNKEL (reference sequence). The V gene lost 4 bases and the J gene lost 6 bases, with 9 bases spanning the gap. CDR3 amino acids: CASSRGGAEAFF. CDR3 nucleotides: TGTGCCAGCAGCCGAGGGGGGGCTGAAGCTTTCTTT.

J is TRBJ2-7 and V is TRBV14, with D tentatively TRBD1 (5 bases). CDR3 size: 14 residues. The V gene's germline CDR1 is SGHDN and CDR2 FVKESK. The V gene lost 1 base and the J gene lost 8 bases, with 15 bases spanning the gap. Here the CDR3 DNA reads TGTGCCAGCAGCCAAGCGGTAGGGGCCTATAAGCAGTACTTC. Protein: CASSQAVGAYKQYF.

DNA for the CDR3: TGTGCCAGCAGCTCCTTAACGGGGGAGACCGGGGAGCTGTTTTTT. Its translation is CASSSLTGETGELFF. V and J are TRBV11-3 and TRBJ2-2; TRBD2 is a possible D gene (6 bases). Germline values: CDR1 SGHNT, CDR2 YENEEA. The length of the CDR3 is 15 residues. Trimming removed 4 bases at V and 5 bases at J, with 14 bases between.

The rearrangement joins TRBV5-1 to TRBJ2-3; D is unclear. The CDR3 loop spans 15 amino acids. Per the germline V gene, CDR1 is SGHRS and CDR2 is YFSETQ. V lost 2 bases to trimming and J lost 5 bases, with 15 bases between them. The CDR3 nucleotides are TGCGCCAGCAGCTTTGCGGCCTATTTTGGAGATACGCAGTATTTT. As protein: CASSFAAYFGDTQYF.

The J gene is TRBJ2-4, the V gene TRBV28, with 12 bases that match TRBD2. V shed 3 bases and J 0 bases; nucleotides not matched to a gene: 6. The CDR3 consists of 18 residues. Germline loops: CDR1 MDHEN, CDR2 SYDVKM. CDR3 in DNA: TGTGCCAGCAGTTTGAGCCTAGCGGGGGGGTTAGCCAAAAACATTCAGTACTTC. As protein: CASSLSLAGGLAKNIQYF. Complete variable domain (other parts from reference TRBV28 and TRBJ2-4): DVKVTQSSRYLVKRTGEKVFLECVQDMDHENMFWYRQDPGLGLRLIYFSYDVKMKEKGDIPEGYSVSREKKERFSLILESASTNQTSMYLCASSLSLAGGLAKNIQYFGAGTRLSVL.